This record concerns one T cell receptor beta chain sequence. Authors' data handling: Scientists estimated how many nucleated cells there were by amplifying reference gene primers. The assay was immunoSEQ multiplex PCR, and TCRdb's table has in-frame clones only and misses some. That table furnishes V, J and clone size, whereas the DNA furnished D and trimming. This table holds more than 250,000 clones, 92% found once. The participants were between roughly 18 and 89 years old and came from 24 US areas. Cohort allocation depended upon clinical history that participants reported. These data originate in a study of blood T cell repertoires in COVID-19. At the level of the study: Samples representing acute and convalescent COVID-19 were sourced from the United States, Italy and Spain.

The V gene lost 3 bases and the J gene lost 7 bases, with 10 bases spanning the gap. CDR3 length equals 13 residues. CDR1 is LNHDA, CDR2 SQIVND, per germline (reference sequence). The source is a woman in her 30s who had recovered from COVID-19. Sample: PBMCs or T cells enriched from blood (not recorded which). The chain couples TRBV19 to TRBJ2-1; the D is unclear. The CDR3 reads CASSIIDKNEQFF. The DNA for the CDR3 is TGTGCCAGTAGTATCATCGACAAGAATGAGCAGTTCTTC.